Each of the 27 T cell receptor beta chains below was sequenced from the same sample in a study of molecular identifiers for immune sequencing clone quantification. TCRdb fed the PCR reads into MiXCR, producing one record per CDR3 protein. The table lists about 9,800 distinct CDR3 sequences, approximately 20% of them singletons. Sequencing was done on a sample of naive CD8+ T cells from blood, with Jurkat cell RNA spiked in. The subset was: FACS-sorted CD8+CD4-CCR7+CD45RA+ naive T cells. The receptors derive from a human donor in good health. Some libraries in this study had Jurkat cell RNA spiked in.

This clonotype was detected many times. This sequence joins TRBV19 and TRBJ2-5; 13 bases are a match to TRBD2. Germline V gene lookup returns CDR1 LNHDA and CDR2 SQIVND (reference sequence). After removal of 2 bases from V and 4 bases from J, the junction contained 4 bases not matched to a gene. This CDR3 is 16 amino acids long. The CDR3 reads CASSIRLAGGGETQYF. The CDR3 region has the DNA TGTGCCAGTAGTATAAGACTAGCGGGAGGCGGAGAGACCCAGTACTTC.

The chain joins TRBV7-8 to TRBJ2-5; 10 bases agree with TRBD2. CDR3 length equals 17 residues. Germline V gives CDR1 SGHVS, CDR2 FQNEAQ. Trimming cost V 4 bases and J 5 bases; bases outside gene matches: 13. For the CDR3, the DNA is TGTGCCAGCAGCTCAGGGACTAGCGCATACGGTGGGGAGACCCAGTACTTC. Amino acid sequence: CASSSGTSAYGGETQYF.

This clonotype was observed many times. The CDR3 sequence is CASSLGGGLAGELFF. CDR3 bases: TGTGCCAGCAGCTTAGGAGGGGGCCTGGCTGGGGAGCTGTTTTTT. The V gene is TRBV7-8, the J gene TRBJ2-2; 7 nucleotides align to TRBD1. V shed 1 base, J shed 8 bases, and the junction held 7 bases outside the gene matches. The CDR3 is made up of 15 amino acids. Germline CDR1 SGHVS, CDR2 FQNEAQ.

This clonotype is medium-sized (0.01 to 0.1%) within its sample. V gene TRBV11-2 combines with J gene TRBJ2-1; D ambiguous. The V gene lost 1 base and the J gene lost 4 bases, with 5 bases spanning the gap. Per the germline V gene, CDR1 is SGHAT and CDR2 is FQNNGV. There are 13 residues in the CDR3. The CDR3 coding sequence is TGTGCCAGCAGCTTAGTGTGGTACAATGAGCAGTTCTTC. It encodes CASSLVWYNEQFF.

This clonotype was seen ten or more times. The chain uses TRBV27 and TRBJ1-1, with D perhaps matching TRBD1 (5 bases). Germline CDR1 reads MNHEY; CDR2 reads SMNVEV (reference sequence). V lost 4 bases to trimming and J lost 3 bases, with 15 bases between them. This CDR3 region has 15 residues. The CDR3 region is CASSSSGQGYTEAFF. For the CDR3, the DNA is TGTGCCAGCAGTTCCTCGGGGCAGGGTTACACTGAAGCTTTCTTT.

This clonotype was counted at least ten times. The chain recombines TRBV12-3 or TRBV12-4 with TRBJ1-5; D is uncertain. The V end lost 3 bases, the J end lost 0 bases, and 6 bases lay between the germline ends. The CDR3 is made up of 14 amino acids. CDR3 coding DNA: TGTGCCAGCAGTTTGGACGGTAGCAATCAGCCCCAGCATTTT. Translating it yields CASSLDGSNQPQHF.

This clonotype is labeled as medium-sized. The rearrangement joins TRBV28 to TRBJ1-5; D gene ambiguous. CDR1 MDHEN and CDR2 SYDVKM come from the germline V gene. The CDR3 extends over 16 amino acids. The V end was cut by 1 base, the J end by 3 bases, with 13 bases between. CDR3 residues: CASSLLSLGSNQPQHF. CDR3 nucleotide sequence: TGTGCCAGCAGTTTATTGTCCCTGGGCTCCAATCAGCCCCAGCATTTT. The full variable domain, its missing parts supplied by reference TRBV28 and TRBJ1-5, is DVKVTQSSRYLVKRTGEKVFLECVQDMDHENMFWYRQDPGLGLRLIYFSYDVKMKEKGDIPEGYSVSREKKERFSLILESASTNQTSMYLCASSLLSLGSNQPQHFGDGTRLSIL.

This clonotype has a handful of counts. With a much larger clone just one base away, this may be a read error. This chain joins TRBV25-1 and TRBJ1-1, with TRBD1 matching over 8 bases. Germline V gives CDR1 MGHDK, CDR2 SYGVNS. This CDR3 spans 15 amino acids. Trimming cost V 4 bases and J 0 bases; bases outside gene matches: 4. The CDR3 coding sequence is TGTGCCAGCAGTGCAGGGACAGGAATGAACACTGAAGCTTTCTTT. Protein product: CASSAGTGMNTEAFF.

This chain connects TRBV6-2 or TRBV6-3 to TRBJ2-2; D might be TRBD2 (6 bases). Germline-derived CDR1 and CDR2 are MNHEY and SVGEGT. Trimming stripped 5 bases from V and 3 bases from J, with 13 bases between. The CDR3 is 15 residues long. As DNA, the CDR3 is TGTGCCAGCAGTAGAGGGGACTCCTACACCGGGGAGCTGTTTTTT. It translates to CASSRGDSYTGELFF.

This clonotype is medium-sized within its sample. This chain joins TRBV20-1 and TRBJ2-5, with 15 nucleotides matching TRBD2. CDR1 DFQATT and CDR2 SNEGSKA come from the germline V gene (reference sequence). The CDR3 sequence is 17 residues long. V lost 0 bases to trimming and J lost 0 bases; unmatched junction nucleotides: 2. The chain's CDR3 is CSAREGLAGGHQETQYF. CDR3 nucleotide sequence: TGCAGTGCTAGAGAGGGACTAGCGGGGGGCCACCAAGAGACCCAGTACTTC.

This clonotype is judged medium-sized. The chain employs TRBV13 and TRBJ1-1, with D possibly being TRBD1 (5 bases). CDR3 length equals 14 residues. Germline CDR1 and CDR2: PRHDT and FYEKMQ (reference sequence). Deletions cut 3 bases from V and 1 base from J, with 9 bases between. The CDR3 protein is CASSLADRNTEAFF. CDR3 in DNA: TGTGCCAGCAGCTTGGCCGACAGGAACACTGAAGCTTTCTTT.

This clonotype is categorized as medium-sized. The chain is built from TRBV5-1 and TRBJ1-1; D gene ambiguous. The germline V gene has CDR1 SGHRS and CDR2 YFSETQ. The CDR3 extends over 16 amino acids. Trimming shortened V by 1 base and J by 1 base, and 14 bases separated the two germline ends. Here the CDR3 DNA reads TGCGCCAGCAGCTTGAGGGTGATAGACGGGAACACTGAAGCTTTCTTT. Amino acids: CASSLRVIDGNTEAFF.

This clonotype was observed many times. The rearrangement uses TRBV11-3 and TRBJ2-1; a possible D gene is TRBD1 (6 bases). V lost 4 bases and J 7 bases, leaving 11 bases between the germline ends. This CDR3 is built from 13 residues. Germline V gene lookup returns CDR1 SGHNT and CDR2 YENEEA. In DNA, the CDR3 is TGTGCCAGCAGCTCCACTACAGGGAATGAGCAGTTCTTC. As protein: CASSSTTGNEQFF.

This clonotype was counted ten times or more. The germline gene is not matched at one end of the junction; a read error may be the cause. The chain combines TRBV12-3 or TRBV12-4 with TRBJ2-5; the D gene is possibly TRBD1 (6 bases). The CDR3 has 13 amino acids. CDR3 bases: TGTGCCAGCAGCCCAGGGACAAAAGACACCCAGTACTTT. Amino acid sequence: CASSPGTKDTQYF.

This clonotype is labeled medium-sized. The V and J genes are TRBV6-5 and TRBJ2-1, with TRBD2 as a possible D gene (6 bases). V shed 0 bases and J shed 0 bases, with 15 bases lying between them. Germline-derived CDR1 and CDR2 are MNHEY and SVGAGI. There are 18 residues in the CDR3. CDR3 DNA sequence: TGTGCCAGCAGTTACTCCCGGGACTCCAAGAGCTCCTACAATGAGCAGTTCTTC. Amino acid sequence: CASSYSRDSKSSYNEQFF.

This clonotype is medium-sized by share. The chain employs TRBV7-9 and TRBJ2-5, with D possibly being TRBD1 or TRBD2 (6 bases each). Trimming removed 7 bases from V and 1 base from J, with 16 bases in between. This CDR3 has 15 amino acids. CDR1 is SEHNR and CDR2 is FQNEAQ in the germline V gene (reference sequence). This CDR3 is CASITTGGPQETQYF. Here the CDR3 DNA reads TGTGCCAGCATCACCACCGGGGGCCCCCAAGAGACCCAGTACTTC.

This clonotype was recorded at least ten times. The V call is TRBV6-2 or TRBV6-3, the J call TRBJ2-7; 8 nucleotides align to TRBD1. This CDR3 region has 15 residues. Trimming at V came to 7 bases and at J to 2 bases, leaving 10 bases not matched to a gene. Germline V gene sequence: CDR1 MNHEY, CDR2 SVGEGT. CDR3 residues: CASKNNRQGTYEQYF. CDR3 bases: TGTGCCAGCAAAAATAACAGACAGGGGACCTACGAGCAGTACTTC.

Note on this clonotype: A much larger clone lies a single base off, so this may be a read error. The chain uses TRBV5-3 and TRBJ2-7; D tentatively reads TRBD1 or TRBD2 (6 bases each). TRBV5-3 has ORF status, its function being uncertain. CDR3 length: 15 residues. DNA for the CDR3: TGTGCCAGCAGCTTCGTCTCGGGGGCCGTGCACGAGCAGTACTTC. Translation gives CASSFVSGAVHEQYF.

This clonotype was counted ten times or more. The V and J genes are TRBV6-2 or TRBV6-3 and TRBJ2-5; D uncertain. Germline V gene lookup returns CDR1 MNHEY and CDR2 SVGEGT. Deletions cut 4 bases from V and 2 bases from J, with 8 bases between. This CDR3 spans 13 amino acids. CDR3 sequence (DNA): TGTGCCAGCAGTTCAAGGTTACAAGAGACCCAGTACTTC. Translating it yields CASSSRLQETQYF.

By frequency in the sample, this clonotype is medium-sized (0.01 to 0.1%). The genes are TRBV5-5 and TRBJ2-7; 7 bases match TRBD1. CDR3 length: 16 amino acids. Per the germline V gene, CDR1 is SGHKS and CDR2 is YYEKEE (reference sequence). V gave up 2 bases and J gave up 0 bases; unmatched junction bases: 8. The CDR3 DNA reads TGTGCCAGCAGCTTCTCCCCGGGACAGAGCTCCTACGAGCAGTACTTC. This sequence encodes CASSFSPGQSSYEQYF.

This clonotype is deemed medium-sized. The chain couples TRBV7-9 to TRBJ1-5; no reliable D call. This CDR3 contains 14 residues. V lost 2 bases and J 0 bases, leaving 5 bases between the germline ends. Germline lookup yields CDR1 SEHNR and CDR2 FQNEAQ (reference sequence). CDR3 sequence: CASSLIDSNQPQHF. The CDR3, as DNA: TGTGCCAGCAGCTTAATTGATAGCAATCAGCCCCAGCATTTT.

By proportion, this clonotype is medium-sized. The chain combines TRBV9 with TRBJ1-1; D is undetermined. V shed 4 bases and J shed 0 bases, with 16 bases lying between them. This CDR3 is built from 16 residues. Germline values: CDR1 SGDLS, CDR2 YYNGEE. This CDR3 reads CASSSREERLNTEAFF. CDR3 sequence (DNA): TGTGCCAGCAGCTCCCGGGAGGAACGGCTGAACACTGAAGCTTTCTTT.

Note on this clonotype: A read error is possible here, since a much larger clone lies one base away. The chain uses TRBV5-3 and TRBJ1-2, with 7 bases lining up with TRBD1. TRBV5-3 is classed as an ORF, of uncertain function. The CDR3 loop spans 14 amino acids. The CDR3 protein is CASRSPEGAHGNTF. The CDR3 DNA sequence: TGTGCCAGCAGGAGCCCGGAGGGGGCCCATGGCAACACCTTC.

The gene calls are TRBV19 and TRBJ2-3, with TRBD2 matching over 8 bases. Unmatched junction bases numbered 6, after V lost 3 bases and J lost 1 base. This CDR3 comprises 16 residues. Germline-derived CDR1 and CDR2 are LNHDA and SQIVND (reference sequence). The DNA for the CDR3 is TGTGCCAGTAGTATCGGAGCGGGGGCGCGCACAGATACGCAGTATTTT. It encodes CASSIGAGARTDTQYF. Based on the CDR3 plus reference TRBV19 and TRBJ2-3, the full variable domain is DGGITQSPKYLFRKEGQNVTLSCEQNLNHDAMYWYRQDPGQGLRLIYYSQIVNDFQKGDIAEGYSVSREKKESFPLTVTSAQKNPTAFYLCASSIGAGARTDTQYFGPGTRLTVL.

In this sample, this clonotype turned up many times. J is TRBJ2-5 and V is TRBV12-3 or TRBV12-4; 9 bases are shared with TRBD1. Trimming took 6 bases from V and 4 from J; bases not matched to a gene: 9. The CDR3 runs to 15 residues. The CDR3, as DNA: TGTGCCAGCAGCCCCACCGACAGGGGGGGAGAGACCCAGTACTTC. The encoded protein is CASSPTDRGGETQYF.

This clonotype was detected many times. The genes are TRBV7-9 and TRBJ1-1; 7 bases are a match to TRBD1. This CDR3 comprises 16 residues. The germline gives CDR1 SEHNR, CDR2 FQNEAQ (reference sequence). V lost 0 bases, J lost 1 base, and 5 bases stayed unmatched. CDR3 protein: CASSLAAQGKNTEAFF. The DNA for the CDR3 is TGTGCCAGCAGCTTAGCAGCACAGGGGAAGAACACTGAAGCTTTCTTT.

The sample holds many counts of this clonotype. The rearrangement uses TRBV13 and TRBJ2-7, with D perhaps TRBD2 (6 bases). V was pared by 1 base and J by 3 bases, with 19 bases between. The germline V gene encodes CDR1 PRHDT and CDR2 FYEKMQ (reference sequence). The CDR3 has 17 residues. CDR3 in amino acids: CASSLVAPGSSNYEQYF. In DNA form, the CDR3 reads TGTGCCAGCAGCTTAGTTGCACCCGGGAGTTCGAACTACGAGCAGTACTTC.